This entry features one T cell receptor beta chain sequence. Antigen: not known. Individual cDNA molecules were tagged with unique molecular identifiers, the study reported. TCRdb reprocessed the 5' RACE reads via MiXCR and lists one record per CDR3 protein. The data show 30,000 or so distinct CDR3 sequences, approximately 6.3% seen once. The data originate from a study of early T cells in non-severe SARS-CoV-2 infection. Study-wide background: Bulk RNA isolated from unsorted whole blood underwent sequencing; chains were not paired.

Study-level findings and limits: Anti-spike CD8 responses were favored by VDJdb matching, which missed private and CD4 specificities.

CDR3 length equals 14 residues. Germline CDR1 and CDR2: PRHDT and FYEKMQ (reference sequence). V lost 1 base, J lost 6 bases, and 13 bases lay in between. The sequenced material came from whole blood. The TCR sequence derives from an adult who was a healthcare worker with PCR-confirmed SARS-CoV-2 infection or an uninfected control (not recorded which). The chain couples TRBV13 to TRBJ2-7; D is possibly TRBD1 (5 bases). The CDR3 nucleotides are TGTGCCAGCAGCTTAGCCCGCCCCACAGGCGAGCAGTACTTC. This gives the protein CASSLARPTGEQYF.